These 2 T cell receptor beta chains share one sample of origin, sequenced in a study of T-cell reconstitution after alpha-beta-depleted transplantation in children. TCRbeta library preparation incorporated unique molecular identifiers. TCRdb ran MiXCR on the PCR reads and lists one entry per CDR3 protein. The sample lists a few hundred thousand distinct CDR3 sequences, 10% to 15% seen once, with 2% to 2.5% in the top ten. This sample comprised PBMCs, mostly from graft donor cells, obtained 360 days after TCRalphabeta/CD19-depleted stem cell transplant. These receptors were obtained from a male patient aged 10 to 17 who had a stem cell transplant for acute myeloid leukemia, so the T cells may come from the graft donor.

This rearrangement joins TRBV27 to TRBJ2-3; no firm D call. Trimming took 5 bases from V and 2 from J, leaving 11 bases between them. Germline V gives CDR1 MNHEY, CDR2 SMNVEV (reference sequence). This CDR3 has 14 residues. The CDR3 spells CASSVRSHTDTQYF. In DNA, the CDR3 is TGTGCCAGCAGTGTCCGATCGCACACAGATACGCAGTATTTT.

The gene calls are TRBV20-1 and TRBJ2-7, with 11 positions matching TRBD2. Trimming at V came to 5 bases and at J to 3 bases, leaving 9 bases not matched to a gene. This CDR3 region has 15 residues. Germline V lookup: CDR1 DFQATT, CDR2 SNEGSKA (reference sequence). CDR3 in amino acids: CSARPGLAELYEQYF. The CDR3 bases are TGCAGTGCTCGCCCGGGACTAGCGGAACTCTACGAGCAGTACTTC.